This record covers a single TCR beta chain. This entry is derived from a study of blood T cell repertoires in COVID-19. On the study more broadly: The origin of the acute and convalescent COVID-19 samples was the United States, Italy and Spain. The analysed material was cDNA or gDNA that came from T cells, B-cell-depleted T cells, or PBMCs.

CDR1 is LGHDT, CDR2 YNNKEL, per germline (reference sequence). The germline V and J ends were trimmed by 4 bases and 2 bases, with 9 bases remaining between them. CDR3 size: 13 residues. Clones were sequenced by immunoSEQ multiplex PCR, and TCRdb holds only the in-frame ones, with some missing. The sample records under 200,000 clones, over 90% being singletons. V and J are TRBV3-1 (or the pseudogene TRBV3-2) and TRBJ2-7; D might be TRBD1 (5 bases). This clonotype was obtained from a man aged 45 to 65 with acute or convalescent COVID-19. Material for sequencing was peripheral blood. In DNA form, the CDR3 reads TGTGCCAGCAGCCGCAGGGCAGCCTACGAGCAGTACTTC. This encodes CASSRRAAYEQYF.